This T cell receptor (beta chain) was obtained from a study of blood T cell repertoires in COVID-19. Trimming took 5 bases from V and 3 from J; bases not matched to a gene: 8. This CDR3 spans 18 amino acids. Germline CDR1 LNHDA, CDR2 SQIVND (reference sequence). Using immunoSEQ multiplex PCR, the repertoire was profiled, and TCRdb retains in-frame clones only, with some absent. The table records 150,000 or so clones, around 90% of them present only once. The sequence derives from a woman aged 40 to 50 who had been exposed to COVID-19. J is TRBJ2-4 and V is TRBV19; 15 nucleotides agree with TRBD2. Source material: PBMCs or T cells enriched from blood (not recorded which). This CDR3 reads CASSGGTSGRQVKNIQYF. CDR3 DNA sequence: TGTGCCAGTAGTGGTGGGACTAGCGGGAGGCAGGTCAAAAACATTCAGTACTTC. The full variable domain, in which reference TRBV19 and TRBJ2-4 provide the parts outside the CDR3, is DGGITQSPKYLFRKEGQNVTLSCEQNLNHDAMYWYRQDPGQGLRLIYYSQIVNDFQKGDIAEGYSVSREKKESFPLTVTSAQKNPTAFYLCASSGGTSGRQVKNIQYFGAGTRLSVL.